These 17 T cell receptor beta chains were sequenced from one sample in a study of cytomegalovirus exposure and HLA in healthy donors. Amplification used 60 Vbeta primers and 13 Jbeta primers. Measured with immunoSEQ multiplex PCR; TCRdb has only the in-frame clones, and not every one. The sample holds about 76,000 clones, under 80% seen once. The sample taken for sequencing was PBMCs. These receptors came from a male donor in good health and CMV-seropositive.

The chain carries TRBV6-5 and TRBJ1-3; D gene unclear. Germline loops: CDR1 MNHEY, CDR2 SVGAGI. The V and J ends lost 0 bases and 0 bases respectively, with 9 bases between them. This CDR3 contains 16 residues. The CDR3 reads CASSYSLQSSGNTIYF. Here the CDR3 DNA reads TGTGCCAGCAGTTACTCGCTACAGAGCTCTGGAAACACCATATATTTT.

This chain joins TRBV5-1 and TRBJ2-5; TRBD2 might be the D (7 bases). Germline CDR1 reads SGHRS; CDR2 reads YFSETQ. With 4 bases removed from V and 4 bases from J, the gap between germline ends came to 14 bases. The CDR3 covers 14 residues. CDR3 sequence reads: CASSGGGGGETQYF. In nucleotides, the CDR3 is TGCGCCAGCAGCGGGGGCGGGGGAGGAGAGACCCAGTACTTC.

This chain links TRBV11-3 with TRBJ2-1; 13 nucleotides line up with TRBD2. Germline CDR1 is SGHNT and CDR2 is YENEEA. Unmatched junction bases numbered 13, after V lost 10 bases and J lost 7 bases. The CDR3 consists of 16 residues. In nucleotides, the CDR3 is TGTGCCACCAAAAGACCGGGACTAGCGGGGTCTAATGAGCAGTTCTTC. It yields the protein CATKRPGLAGSNEQFF.

The chain links TRBV18 to TRBJ2-2, with 7 bases aligning to TRBD1. CDR1 is KGHSH and CDR2 is LQKENI in the germline V gene. The CDR3 sequence is 15 residues long. Trimming at V came to 0 bases and at J to 6 bases, leaving 4 bases not matched to a gene. CDR3 sequence reads: CASSPPGTEAGELFF. The CDR3 nucleotides read TGTGCCAGCTCACCACCCGGGACAGAGGCCGGGGAGCTGTTTTTT. Combining the CDR3 with reference TRBV18 and TRBJ2-2 gives the whole variable domain NAGVMQNPRHLVRRRGQEARLRCSPMKGHSHVYWYRQLPEEGLKFMVYLQKENIIDESGMPKERFSAEFPKEGPSILRIQQVVRGDSAAYFCASSPPGTEAGELFFGEGSRLTVL.

The rearrangement uses TRBV19 and TRBJ2-3; TRBD2 aligns across 11 bases. The J segment lost 0 bases and the V segment lost 7 bases, leaving 12 bases of the junction unmatched. CDR3 size: 18 residues. Germline values: CDR1 LNHDA, CDR2 SQIVND (reference sequence). CDR3 sequence reads: CASTKGLAGGLSTDTQYF. The CDR3 bases are TGTGCCAGTACCAAGGGGCTAGCGGGGGGCCTTAGCACAGATACGCAGTATTTT.

The chain carries TRBV27 and TRBJ2-3; 10 positions agree with TRBD2. V lost 1 base to trimming and J lost 5 bases; unmatched junction nucleotides: 6. Germline-derived CDR1 and CDR2 are MNHEY and SMNVEV (reference sequence). This CDR3 spans 16 amino acids. CDR3 in amino acids: CASSLFSGGAEDTQYF. The CDR3 region has the DNA TGTGCCAGCAGTTTATTCAGCGGGGGGGCCGAAGATACGCAGTATTTT.

This sequence joins TRBV6-5 and TRBJ2-7, with 7 bases lining up with TRBD2. After removal of 3 bases from V and 2 bases from J, the junction contained 7 bases not matched to a gene. Germline V gene sequence: CDR1 MNHEY, CDR2 SVGAGI. The CDR3 is 15 residues long. The CDR3 DNA reads as TGTGCCAGCAGTTATAGTAGCGGGCCGCCCTACGAGCAGTACTTC. As protein: CASSYSSGPPYEQYF.

This clone has a single count. This chain joins TRBV5-4 and TRBJ2-5, with 10 positions matching TRBD2. This CDR3 is 14 amino acids long. Germline lookup yields CDR1 SGHNT and CDR2 YYREEE (reference sequence). Trimming cost V 2 bases and J 5 bases; bases outside gene matches: 3. CDR3 sequence: CASSFSGGLETQYF. CDR3 DNA: TGTGCCAGCAGCTTTAGCGGGGGGCTGGAGACCCAGTACTTC.

The chain is built from TRBV9 and TRBJ1-6, with D perhaps matching TRBD1 (5 bases). In germline, CDR1 is SGDLS, CDR2 YYNGEE. The V and J ends lost 0 bases and 7 bases respectively, with 11 bases between them. This CDR3 has 15 residues. CDR3 DNA: TGTGCCAGCAGCGTAGCTCCAGGACAAAATTCACCCCTCCACTTT. The encoded protein is CASSVAPGQNSPLHF.

V and J are TRBV30 and TRBJ2-1; perhaps TRBD1 as D (5 bases). Germline V CDR1 and CDR2: GTSNPN, SVGIG (reference sequence). The germline V and J ends were trimmed by 0 bases and 6 bases, with 12 bases remaining between them. CDR3 size: 14 residues. The CDR3 protein is CAWSVWGPANEQFF. Here the CDR3 DNA reads TGTGCCTGGAGTGTCTGGGGCCCAGCCAATGAGCAGTTCTTC.

This clone was detected only a few times. This chain joins TRBV6-1 and TRBJ1-2; a possible D gene is TRBD1 (6 bases). CDR1 is MNHNS, CDR2 SASEGT, per germline. Trimming took 4 bases from V and 4 from J, leaving 19 bases between them. This CDR3 is 16 amino acids long. CDR3: CASSATGGGQSYGYTF. The DNA of the CDR3 is TGTGCCAGCAGTGCCACCGGGGGGGGGCAAAGCTATGGCTACACCTTC.

V and J are TRBV4-3 and TRBJ2-2; 7 nucleotides align to TRBD2. Germline assignment: CDR1 LGHNA and CDR2 YSLEER. The CDR3 covers 18 residues. The J segment lost 0 bases and the V segment lost 0 bases, leaving 7 bases of the junction unmatched. CDR3 sequence: CASSQEGSGATNTGELFF. Here the CDR3 DNA reads TGCGCCAGCAGCCAAGAAGGGAGCGGGGCCACGAACACCGGGGAGCTGTTTTTT.

This clone appeared a single time. The V and J genes are TRBV6-1 and TRBJ2-7; 8 bases align to TRBD1. The CDR3 is made up of 14 amino acids. J gave up 0 bases and V 6 bases, and 4 bases lay outside the gene matches. Germline CDR1 is MNHNS and CDR2 is SASEGT. DNA of the CDR3: TGTGCCAGCAGCTGGACAGGGCCCTCCTACGAGCAGTACTTC. Residues: CASSWTGPSYEQYF.

V and J are TRBV27 and TRBJ2-2; D is perhaps TRBD1 (5 bases). V shed 7 bases and J shed 2 bases, with 14 bases lying between them. The germline gives CDR1 MNHEY, CDR2 SMNVEV (reference sequence). The CDR3 loop spans 15 amino acids. The CDR3 nucleotides read TGTGCCAGCACCAGGGTTGGGGAAAACACCGGGGAGCTGTTTTTT. Encoded protein: CASTRVGENTGELFF.

This chain connects TRBV4-2 to TRBJ2-3; 8 bases agree with TRBD1. Unmatched junction bases numbered 10, after V lost 0 bases and J lost 5 bases. The CDR3 is made up of 17 amino acids. Germline-derived CDR1 and CDR2 are LGHNA and YNFKEQ. The CDR3 region has the DNA TGTGCCAGCAGCCAAGAGAGCTCGGGACAGGTTTTAGATACGCAGTATTTT. Translation gives CASSQESSGQVLDTQYF.

This chain joins TRBV7-2 and TRBJ1-6; 9 nucleotides align to TRBD1. Germline CDR1 SGHTA, CDR2 FQGNSA. The CDR3 runs 14 residues. J gave up 8 bases and V 4 bases, and 3 bases lay outside the gene matches. The CDR3 loop reads CASSSGTGHSPLHF. The DNA for the CDR3 is TGTGCCAGCAGCTCCGGGACAGGGCATTCACCCCTCCACTTT.

V gene TRBV5-1 combines with J gene TRBJ2-3, with 8 positions matching TRBD1. CDR1 is SGHRS, CDR2 YFSETQ, per germline. CDR3 length: 15 residues. V lost 4 bases, J lost 2 bases, and 6 bases stayed unmatched. CDR3 sequence: CASSPGTGPTDTQYF. CDR3 sequence (DNA): TGCGCCAGCAGCCCAGGGACAGGCCCCACAGATACGCAGTATTTT.